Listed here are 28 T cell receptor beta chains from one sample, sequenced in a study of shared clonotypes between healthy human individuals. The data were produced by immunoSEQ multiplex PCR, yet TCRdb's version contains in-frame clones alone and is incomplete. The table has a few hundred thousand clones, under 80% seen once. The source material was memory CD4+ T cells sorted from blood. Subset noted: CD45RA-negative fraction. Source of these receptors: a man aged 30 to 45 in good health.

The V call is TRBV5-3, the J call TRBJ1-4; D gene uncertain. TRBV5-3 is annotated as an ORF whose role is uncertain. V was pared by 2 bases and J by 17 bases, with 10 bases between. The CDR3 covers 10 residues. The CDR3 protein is CARSLRAIFF. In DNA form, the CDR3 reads TGTGCCAGAAGCTTAAGAGCCATTTTTTTT.

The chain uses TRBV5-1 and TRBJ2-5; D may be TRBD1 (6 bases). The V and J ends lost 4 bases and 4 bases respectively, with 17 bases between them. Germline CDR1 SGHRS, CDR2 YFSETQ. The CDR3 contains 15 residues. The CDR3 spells CASSISTGWGETQYF. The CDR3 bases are TGCGCCAGCAGCATATCCACAGGGTGGGGAGAGACCCAGTACTTC. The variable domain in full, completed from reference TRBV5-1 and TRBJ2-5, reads KAGVTQTPRYLIKTRGQQVTLSCSPISGHRSVSWYQQTPGQGLQFLFEYFSETQRNKGNFPGRFSGRQFSNSRSEMNVSTLELGDSALYLCASSISTGWGETQYFGPGTRLLVL.

The CDR3 DNA follows: TGCAGCGTTGAAGATCAGGCTAGCAATCAGCCCCAGCATTTT. As protein: CSVEDQASNQPQHF. The chain employs TRBV29-1 and TRBJ1-5; D call uncertain. V dropped 0 bases and J dropped 0 bases, with 6 bases sitting between them. This CDR3 comprises 14 residues. The germline V gene has CDR1 SQVTM and CDR2 ANQGSEA.

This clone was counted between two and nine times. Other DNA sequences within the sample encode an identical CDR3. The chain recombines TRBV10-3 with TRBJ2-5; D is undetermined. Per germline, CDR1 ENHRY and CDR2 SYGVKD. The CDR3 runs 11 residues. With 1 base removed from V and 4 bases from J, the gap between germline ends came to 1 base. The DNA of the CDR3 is TGTGCCATCAGTGAGTTAGAGACCCAGTACTTC. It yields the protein CAISELETQYF.

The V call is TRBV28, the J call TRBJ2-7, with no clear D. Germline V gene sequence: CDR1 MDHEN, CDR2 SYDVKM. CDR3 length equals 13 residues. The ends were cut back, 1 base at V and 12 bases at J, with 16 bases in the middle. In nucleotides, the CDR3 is TGTGCCAGCAGTTTATATCGGCCTTCTTATCCGTACTTC. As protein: CASSLYRPSYPYF.

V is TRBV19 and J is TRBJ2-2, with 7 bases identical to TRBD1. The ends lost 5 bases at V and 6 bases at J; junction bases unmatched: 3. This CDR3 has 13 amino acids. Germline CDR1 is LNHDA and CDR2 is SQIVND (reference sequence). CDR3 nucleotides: TGTGCCAGTAGTCAAACAGGGGCCGGGGAGCTGTTTTTT. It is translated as CASSQTGAGELFF.

The CDR3: CASTRDSYEQYF. CDR3 bases: TGTGCCAGCACCCGGGACTCCTACGAGCAGTACTTC. The chain uses TRBV7-9 and TRBJ2-7; the D gene is possibly TRBD2 (5 bases). V was shortened by 7 bases and J by 0 bases, with 7 bases between the two germline ends. This CDR3 is 12 amino acids long. Germline-derived CDR1 and CDR2 are SEHNR and FQNEAQ (reference sequence).

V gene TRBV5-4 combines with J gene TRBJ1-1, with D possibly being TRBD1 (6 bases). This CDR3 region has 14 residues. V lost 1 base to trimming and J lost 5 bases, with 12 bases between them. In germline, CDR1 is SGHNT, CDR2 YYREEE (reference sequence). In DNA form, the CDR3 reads TGTGCCAGCAGCTTGACAGGGAGGGAAACTGAAGCTTTCTTT. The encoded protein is CASSLTGRETEAFF.

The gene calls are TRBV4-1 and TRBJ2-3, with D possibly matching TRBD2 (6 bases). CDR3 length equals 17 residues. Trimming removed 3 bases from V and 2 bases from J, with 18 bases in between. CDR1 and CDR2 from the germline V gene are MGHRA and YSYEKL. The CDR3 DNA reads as TGCGCCAGCAGCCAGGCCCGGGCTAGCGTGCACACAGATACGCAGTATTTT. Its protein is CASSQARASVHTDTQYF.

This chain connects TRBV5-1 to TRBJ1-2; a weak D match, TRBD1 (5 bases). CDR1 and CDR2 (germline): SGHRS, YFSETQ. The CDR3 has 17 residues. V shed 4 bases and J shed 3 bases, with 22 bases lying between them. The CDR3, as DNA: TGCGCCAGCAGCCCGTCGGGGTCGGGGGGTTTCGACTATGGCTACACCTTC. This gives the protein CASSPSGSGGFDYGYTF.

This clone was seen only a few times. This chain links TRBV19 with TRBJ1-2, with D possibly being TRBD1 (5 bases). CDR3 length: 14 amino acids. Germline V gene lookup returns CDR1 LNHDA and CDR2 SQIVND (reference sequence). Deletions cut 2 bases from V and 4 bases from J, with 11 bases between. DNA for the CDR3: TGTGCCAGTAGTATATATGGGGGGAGCTATGGCTACACCTTC. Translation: CASSIYGGSYGYTF.

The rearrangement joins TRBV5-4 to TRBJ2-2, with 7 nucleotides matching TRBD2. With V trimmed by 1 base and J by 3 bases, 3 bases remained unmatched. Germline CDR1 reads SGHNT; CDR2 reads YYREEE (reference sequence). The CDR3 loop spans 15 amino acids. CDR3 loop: CASSLTAGDTGELFF. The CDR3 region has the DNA TGTGCCAGCAGCTTGACGGCGGGAGACACCGGGGAGCTGTTTTTT.

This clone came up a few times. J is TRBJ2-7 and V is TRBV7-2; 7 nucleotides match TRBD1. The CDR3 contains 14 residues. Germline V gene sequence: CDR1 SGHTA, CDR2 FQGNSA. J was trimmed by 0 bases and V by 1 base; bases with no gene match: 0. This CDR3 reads CASSLDRGSYEQYF. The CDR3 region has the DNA TGTGCCAGCAGCTTAGACAGGGGCTCCTACGAGCAGTACTTC. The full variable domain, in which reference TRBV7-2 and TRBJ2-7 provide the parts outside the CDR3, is GAGVSQSPSNKVTEKGKDVELRCDPISGHTALYWYRQSLGQGLEFLIYFQGNSAPDKSGLPSDRFSAERTGGSVSTLTIQRTQQEDSAVYLCASSLDRGSYEQYFGPGTRLTVT.

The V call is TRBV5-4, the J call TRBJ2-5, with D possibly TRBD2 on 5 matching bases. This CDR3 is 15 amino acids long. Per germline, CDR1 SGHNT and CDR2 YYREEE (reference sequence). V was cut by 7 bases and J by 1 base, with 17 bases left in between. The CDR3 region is CASGGEAGPQETQYF. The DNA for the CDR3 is TGTGCCAGCGGCGGAGAGGCGGGCCCCCAAGAGACCCAGTACTTC.

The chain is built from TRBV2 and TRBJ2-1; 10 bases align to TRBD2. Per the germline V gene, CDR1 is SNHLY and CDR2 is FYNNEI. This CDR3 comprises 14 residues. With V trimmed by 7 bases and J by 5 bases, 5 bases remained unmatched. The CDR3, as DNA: TGTGCCAGCAAGGTGCTAGCGGGGGACAATGAGCAGTTCTTC. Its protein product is CASKVLAGDNEQFF.

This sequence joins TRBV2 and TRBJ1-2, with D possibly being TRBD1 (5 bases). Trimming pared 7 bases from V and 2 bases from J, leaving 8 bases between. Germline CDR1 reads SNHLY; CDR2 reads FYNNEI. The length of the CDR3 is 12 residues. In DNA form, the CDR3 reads TGTGCCAGCACACAGGCAAACTATGGCTACACCTTC. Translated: CASTQANYGYTF.

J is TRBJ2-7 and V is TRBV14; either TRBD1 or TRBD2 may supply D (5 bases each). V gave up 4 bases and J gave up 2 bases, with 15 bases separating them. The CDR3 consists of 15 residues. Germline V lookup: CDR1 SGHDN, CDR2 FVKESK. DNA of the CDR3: TGTGCCAGCAGCCTGAGGGGTGTCCCCCCCTACGAGCAGTACTTC. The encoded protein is CASSLRGVPPYEQYF. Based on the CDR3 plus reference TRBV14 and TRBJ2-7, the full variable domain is EAGVTQFPSHSVIEKGQTVTLRCDPISGHDNLYWYRRVMGKEIKFLLHFVKESKQDESGMPNNRFLAERTGGTYSTLKVQPAELEDSGVYFCASSLRGVPPYEQYFGPGTRLTVT.

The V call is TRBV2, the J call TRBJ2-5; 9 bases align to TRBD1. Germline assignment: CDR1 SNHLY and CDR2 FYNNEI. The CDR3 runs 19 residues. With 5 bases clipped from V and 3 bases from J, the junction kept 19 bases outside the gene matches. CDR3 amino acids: CASSPPGQGLELPKETQYF. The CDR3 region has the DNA TGTGCCAGCAGTCCACCGGGACAGGGATTAGAATTACCAAAAGAGACCCAGTACTTC.

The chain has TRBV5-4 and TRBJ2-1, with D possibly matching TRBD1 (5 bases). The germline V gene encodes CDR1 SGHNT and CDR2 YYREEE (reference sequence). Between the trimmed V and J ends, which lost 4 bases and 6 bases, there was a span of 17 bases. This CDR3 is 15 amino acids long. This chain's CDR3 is CASSERQRFGNEQFF. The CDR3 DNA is TGTGCCAGCAGCGAACGACAGAGGTTTGGCAATGAGCAGTTCTTC.

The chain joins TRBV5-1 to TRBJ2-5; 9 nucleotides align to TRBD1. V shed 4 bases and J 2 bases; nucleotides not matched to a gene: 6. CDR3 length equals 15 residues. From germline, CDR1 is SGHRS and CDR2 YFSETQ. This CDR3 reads CASSRGQGGQETQYF. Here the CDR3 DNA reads TGCGCCAGCAGCAGGGGACAGGGAGGGCAAGAGACCCAGTACTTC.

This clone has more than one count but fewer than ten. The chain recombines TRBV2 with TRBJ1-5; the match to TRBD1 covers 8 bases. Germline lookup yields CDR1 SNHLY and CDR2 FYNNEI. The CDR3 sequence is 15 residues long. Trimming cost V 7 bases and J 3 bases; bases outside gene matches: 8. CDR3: CASNIGQGANQPQHF. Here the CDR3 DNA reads TGTGCCAGCAATATAGGACAGGGAGCCAATCAGCCCCAGCATTTT.

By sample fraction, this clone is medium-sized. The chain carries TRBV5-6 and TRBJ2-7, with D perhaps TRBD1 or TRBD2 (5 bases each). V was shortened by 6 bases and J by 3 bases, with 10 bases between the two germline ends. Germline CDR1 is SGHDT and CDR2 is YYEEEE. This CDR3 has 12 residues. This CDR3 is CASTLGGYEQYF. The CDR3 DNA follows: TGTGCCAGCACCCTTGGGGGCTACGAGCAGTACTTC.

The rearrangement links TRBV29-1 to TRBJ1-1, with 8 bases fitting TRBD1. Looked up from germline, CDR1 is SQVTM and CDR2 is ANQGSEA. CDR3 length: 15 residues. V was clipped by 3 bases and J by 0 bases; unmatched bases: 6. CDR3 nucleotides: TGCAGCGTTGATCCAGGGGGCGGGATGAACACTGAAGCTTTCTTT. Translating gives CSVDPGGGMNTEAFF. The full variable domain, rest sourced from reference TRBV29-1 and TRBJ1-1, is SAVISQKPSRDICQRGTSLTIQCQVDSQVTMMFWYRQQPGQSLTLIATANQGSEATYESGFVIDKFPISRPNLTFSTLTVSNMSPEDSSIYLCSVDPGGGMNTEAFFGQGTRLTVV.

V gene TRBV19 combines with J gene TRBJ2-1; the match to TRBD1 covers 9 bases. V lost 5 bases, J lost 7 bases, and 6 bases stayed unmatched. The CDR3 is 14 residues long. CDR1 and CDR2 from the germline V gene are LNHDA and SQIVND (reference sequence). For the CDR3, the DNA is TGTGCCAGTAGTCGGGACAGGGAGGGGAATGAGCAGTTCTTC. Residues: CASSRDREGNEQFF.

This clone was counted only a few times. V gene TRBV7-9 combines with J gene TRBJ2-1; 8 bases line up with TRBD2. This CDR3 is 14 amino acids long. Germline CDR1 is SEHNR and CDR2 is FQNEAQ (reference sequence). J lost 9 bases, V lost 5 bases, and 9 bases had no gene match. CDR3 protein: CASSRSGTSGEQFF. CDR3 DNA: TGTGCCAGCAGCCGCTCCGGGACTAGTGGTGAGCAGTTCTTC.

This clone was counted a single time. The CDR3 nucleotides are TGTGCCAGCATAGCTCAAGCCGAGCAGTACTTC. It specifies CASIAQAEQYF. This rearrangement joins TRBV2 to TRBJ2-7; no firm D call. V lost 7 bases, J lost 6 bases, and 10 bases lay in between. The CDR3 runs 11 residues. CDR1 and CDR2 (germline): SNHLY, FYNNEI.

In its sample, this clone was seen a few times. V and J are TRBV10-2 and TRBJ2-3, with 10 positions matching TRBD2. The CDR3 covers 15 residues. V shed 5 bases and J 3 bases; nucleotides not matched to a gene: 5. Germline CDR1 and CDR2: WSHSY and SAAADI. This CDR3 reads CASSPTGLATDTQYF. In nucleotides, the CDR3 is TGCGCCAGCAGTCCCACGGGACTAGCGACAGATACGCAGTATTTT.

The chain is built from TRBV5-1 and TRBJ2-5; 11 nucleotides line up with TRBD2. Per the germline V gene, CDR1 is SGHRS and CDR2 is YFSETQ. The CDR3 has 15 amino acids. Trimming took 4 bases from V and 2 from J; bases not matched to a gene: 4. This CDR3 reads CASSATSGTQETQYF. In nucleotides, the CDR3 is TGCGCCAGCAGCGCGACTAGCGGGACACAAGAGACCCAGTACTTC.